This T cell receptor beta chain was documented in a study of shared clonotypes between healthy human individuals. The study's findings and limits: Naive CD4 clonotype sharing across a few donors was 4% to 5.5%.

Trimming took 0 bases from V and 0 from J; bases not matched to a gene: 10. The CDR3 is 18 amino acids. Germline-derived CDR1 and CDR2 are MNHEY and SMNVEV (reference sequence). Produced via immunoSEQ multiplex PCR; TCRdb's table is partial and in-frame only. Of around 1 million clones listed, approximately 76% are singletons. On this clone itself: Its specificity is not known.

The material sequenced was memory CD4+ T cells sorted from blood. Subset here: CD45RA-negative fraction. The rearrangement links TRBV27 to TRBJ2-7; 8 nucleotides line up with TRBD2. The sequence came from a man in his late teens or twenties in good health. The CDR3 loop reads CASSLSGSWAGGSYEQYF. The CDR3 DNA sequence: TGTGCCAGCAGTTTATCTGGGAGTTGGGCGGGGGGCTCCTACGAGCAGTACTTC.